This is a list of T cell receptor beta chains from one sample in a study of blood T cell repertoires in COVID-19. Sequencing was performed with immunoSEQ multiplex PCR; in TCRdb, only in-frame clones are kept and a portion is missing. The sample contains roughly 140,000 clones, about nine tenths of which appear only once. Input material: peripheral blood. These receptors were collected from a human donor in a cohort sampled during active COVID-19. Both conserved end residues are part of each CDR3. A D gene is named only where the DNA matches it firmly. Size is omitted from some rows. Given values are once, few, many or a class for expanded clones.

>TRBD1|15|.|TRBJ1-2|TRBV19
TGTGCCAGTAGTACCACGGGACAGACAAACTATGGCTACACCTTC
CASSTTGQTNYGYTF
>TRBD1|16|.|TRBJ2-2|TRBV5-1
TGCGCCAGCAGCTTAAAACGGGACAGCATGGCCGGGGAGCTGTTTTTT
CASSLKRDSMAGELFF
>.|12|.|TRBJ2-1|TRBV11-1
TGTGCCAGCAGCTTAGCAGGGGGTGAGCAGTTCTTC
CASSLAGGEQFF
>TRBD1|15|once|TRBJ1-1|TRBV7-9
TGTGCCAGCAGCGAGTTCGACAGGGGGAACACTGAAGCTTTCTTT
CASSEFDRGNTEAFF
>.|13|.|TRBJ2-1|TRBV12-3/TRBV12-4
TGTGCCAGCAGTTCTACCGACTTCTCTGAGCAGTTCTTC
CASSSTDFSEQFF
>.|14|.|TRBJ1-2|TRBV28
TGTGCCAGCAGTTTGTCGCGGGATATCTATGGCTACACCTTC
CASSLSRDIYGYTF
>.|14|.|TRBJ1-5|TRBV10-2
TGCGCCAGCAGTGGGCAGGGGCCAACTCAGCCCCAGCATTTT
CASSGQGPTQPQHF
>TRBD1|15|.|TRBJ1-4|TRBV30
TGTGCCTGGAGCCTAAGGGGGACAGGGGGAGAAAAACTGTTTTTT
CAWSLRGTGGEKLFF
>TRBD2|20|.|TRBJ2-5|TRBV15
TGTGCCACCAGCAGAGCGACGGCTAGCGGAGCTGGCCGAAGGAGAGAGACCCAGTACTTC
CATSRATASGAGRRRETQYF
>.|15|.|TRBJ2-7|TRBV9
TGTGCCAGCAGCGTAGGCGTCGCCGGAGGATACGAGCAGTACTTC
CASSVGVAGGYEQYF
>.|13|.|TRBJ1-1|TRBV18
TGTGCCAGCTCCTCCGGGGGGGCTGTCGAAGCTTTCTTT
CASSSGGAVEAFF